The sequence of this T cell receptor (beta chain) was determined in a study of beta chain features in type 1 diabetes. Whole-study results and caveats: Moderate yet significant TCRB CDR3 shortening was seen in Type 1 diabetes patients in all four CD4+ subsets. Within patients, naive, central memory and Treg TCRB repertoires seemed more similar than within healthy donors.

The CDR3 has 15 residues. Germline CDR1 and CDR2: LGHNT and FRNRAP. The junction had 6 bases not matched to a gene; V was cut back by 5 bases and J by 3 bases. Details on this clone: The antigen is unknown.

The isolated RNA, all of it, was reverse transcribed, so expressed TCRB transcripts were what got sequenced. Repertoires were generated with immunoSEQ multiplex PCR, while TCRdb's copy carries only in-frame clones and drops some. The repertoire holds about 250,000 clones, with less than 15% as singletons. The V and J genes are TRBV12-5 and TRBJ2-2; 7 positions agree with TRBD2. The source is a woman aged 40 to 49 in good health. What was sequenced was naive CD4+ T cells from blood. The CDR3 DNA sequence: TGTGCTAGTGGTCGGGGGGTTACGGACACCGGGGAGCTGTTTTTT. Its translation is CASGRGVTDTGELFF.